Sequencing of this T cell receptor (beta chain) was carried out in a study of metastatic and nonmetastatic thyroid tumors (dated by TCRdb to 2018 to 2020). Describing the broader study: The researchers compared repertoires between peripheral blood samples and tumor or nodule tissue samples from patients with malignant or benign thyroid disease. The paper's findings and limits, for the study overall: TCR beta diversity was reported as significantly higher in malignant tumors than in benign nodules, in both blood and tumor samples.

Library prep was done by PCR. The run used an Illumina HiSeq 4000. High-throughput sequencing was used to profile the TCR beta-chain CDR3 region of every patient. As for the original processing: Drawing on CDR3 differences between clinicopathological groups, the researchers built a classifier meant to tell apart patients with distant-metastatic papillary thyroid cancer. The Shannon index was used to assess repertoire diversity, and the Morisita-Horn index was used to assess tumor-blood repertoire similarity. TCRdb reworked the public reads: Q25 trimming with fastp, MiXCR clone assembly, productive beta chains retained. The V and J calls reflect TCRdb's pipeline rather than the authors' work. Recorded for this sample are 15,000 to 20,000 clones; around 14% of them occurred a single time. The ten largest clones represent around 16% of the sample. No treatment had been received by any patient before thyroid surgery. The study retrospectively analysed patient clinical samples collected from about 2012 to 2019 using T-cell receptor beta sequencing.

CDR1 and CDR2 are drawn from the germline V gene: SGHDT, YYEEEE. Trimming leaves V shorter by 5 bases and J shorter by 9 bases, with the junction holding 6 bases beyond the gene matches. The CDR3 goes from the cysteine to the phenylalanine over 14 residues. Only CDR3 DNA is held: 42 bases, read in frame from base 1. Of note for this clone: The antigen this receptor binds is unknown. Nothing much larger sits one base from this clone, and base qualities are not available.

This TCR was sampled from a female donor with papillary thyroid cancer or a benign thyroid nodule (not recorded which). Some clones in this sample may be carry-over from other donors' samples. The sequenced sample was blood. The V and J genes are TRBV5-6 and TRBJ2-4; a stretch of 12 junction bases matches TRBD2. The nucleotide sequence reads TGTGCCAGCAGGCCGACTAGCGGGGGTGGCATTCAGTACTTC. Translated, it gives CASRPTSGGGIQYF.